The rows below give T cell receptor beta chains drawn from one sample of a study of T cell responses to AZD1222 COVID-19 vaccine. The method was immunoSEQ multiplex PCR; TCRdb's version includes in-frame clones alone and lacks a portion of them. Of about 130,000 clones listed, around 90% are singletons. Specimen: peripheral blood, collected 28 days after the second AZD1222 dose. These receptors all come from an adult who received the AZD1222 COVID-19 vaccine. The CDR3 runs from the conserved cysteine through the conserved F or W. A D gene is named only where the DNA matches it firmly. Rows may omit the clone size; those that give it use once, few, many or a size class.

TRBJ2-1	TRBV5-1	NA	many	CASSFVDEQFF	TGCGCCAGCAGCTTCGTGGATGAGCAGTTCTTC
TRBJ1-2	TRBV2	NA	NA	CASSESGTVYGYTF	TGTGCCAGCAGTGAATCTGGGACGGTCTATGGCTACACCTTC
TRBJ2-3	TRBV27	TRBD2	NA	CAQGRLAGKYF	TGTGCCCAAGGGAGGTTAGCGGGAAAGTATTTT
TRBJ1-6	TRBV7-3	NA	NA	CASSLKGESYNSPLHF	TGTGCCAGCAGCTTAAAAGGGGAATCCTATAATTCACCCCTCCACTTT
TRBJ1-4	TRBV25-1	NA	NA	CASSEQGMWETNEKLFF	TGTGCCAGCAGTGAACAGGGGATGTGGGAAACTAATGAAAAACTGTTTTTT
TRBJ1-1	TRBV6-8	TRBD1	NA	CASSALGQMNTEAFF	TGTGCCAGCAGTGCCCTGGGACAGATGAACACTGAAGCTTTCTTT
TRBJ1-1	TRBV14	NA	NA	CASSHITEAFF	TGTGCCAGCAGCCATATAACTGAAGCTTTCTTT
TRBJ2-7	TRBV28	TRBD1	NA	CASSLPGTGTYEQYF	TGTGCCAGCAGTTTACCCGGGACAGGGACCTACGAGCAGTACTTC
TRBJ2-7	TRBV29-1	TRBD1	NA	CSVLTDRGYEQYF	TGCAGCGTCCTGACAGACAGGGGTTACGAGCAGTACTTC
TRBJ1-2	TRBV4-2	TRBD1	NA	CASSQGTGDQRGYTF	TGTGCCAGCAGCCAGGGGACAGGGGATCAACGTGGCTACACCTTC
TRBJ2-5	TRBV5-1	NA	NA	CASSTLDGQETQYF	TGCGCCAGCAGTACGCTTGACGGACAAGAGACCCAGTACTTC
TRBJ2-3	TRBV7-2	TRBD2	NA	CASSRGTSGGADTQYF	TGTGCCAGCAGCCGTGGGACTAGCGGGGGGGCAGATACGCAGTATTTT
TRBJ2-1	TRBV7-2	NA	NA	CASSLRGADYNEQFF	TGTGCCAGCAGCTTAAGGGGGGCAGACTACAATGAGCAGTTCTTC
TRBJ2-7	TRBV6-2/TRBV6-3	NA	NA	CASSYHESEQYF	TGTGCCAGCAGTTATCATGAAAGCGAGCAGTACTTC
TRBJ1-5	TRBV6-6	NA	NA	CASSHRAPGAYSNQPQHF	TGTGCCAGCAGTCACCGGGCGCCCGGAGCCTATAGCAATCAGCCCCAGCATTTT
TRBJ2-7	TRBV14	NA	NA	CASSRLETYEQYF	TGTGCCAGCAGCCGACTAGAAACCTACGAGCAGTACTTC
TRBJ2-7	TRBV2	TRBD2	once	CASLSGRTSFPLEQYF	TGTGCCAGCCTTAGCGGGAGGACCTCATTCCCGCTCGAGCAGTACTTC
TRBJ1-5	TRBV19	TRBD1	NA	CASSLTGINQPQHF	TGTGCCAGTAGCTTGACAGGGATCAATCAGCCCCAGCATTTT
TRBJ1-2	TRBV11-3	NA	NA	CASSPLGVTGYTF	TGTGCCAGCAGCCCCCTGGGGGTGACTGGCTACACCTTC
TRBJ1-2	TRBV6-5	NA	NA	CASSYGGHAVYGYTF	TGTGCCAGCAGTTACGGTGGTCACGCAGTCTATGGCTACACCTTC
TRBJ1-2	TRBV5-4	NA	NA	CASSLAGYINYGYTF	TGTGCCAGCAGCTTAGCGGGCTACATCAACTATGGCTACACCTTC
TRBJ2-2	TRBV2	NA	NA	CASGGAWTGELFF	TGTGCCAGCGGGGGGGCCTGGACCGGGGAGCTGTTTTTT
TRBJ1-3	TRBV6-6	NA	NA	CASKGNAESSGNTIYF	TGTGCCAGCAAAGGGAATGCGGAGAGCTCTGGAAACACCATATATTTT
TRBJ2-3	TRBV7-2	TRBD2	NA	CASSLSGSSDTQYF	TGTGCCAGCAGCCTTAGCGGGAGCTCAGATACGCAGTATTTT
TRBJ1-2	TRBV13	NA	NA	CASSLIGAYGYTF	TGTGCCAGCAGCTTAATCGGGGCCTATGGCTACACCTTC
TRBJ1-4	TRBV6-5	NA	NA	CASRTEGGEKLFF	TGTGCCAGCAGGACCGAGGGGGGCGAAAAACTGTTTTTT
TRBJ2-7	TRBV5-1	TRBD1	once	CASSLVGTGTYEQYF	TGCGCCAGCAGCTTGGTGGGGACAGGAACTTACGAGCAGTACTTC
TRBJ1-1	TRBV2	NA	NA	CASSGARGENTEAFF	TGTGCCAGCAGTGGGGCCAGGGGCGAGAACACTGAAGCTTTCTTT
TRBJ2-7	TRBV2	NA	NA	CASTQGVTPAGEQYF	TGTGCCAGCACCCAAGGGGTTACCCCGGCGGGGGAGCAGTACTTC
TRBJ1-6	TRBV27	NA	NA	CASSLGHLYNSPLHF	TGTGCCAGCAGTTTAGGGCACCTCTATAATTCACCCCTCCACTTT
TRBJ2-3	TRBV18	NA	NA	CASSPQTGKGTDTQYF	TGTGCCAGCTCACCACAAACAGGGAAGGGCACAGATACGCAGTATTTT
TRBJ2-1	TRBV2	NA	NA	CASSDSAASYNEQFF	TGTGCCAGCAGTGATTCAGCGGCCTCCTACAATGAGCAGTTCTTC
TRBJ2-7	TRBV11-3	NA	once	CASSWGVEQYF	TGTGCCAGCAGCTGGGGTGTCGAGCAGTACTTC
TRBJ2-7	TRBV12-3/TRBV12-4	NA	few	CASSPLTYEQYF	TGTGCCAGCAGTCCCCTTACCTACGAGCAGTACTTC
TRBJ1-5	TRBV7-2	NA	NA	CASSLQGNQPQHF	TGTGCCAGCAGCTTACAGGGCAATCAGCCCCAGCATTTT
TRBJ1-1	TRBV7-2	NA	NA	CASSLVPTVEAFF	TGTGCCAGCAGCTTAGTTCCGACCGTTGAAGCTTTCTTT
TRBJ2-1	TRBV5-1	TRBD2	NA	CASSLQSSGGNEQFF	TGCGCCAGCAGCTTGCAGAGTAGCGGGGGTAATGAGCAGTTCTTC
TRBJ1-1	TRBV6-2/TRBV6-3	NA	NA	CASSYRAGRSSGEVEAFF	TGTGCCAGCAGTTACAGGGCCGGTAGATCAAGTGGCGAAGTTGAAGCTTTCTTT
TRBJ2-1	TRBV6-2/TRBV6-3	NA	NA	CASSYGTTYEQFF	TGTGCCAGCAGTTACGGCACTACCTATGAGCAGTTCTTC
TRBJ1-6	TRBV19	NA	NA	CASRDSSYNSPLHF	TGTGCCAGTAGGGACAGCTCCTATAATTCACCCCTCCACTTT
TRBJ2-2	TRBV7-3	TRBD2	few	CASSPGLAEADTGELFF	TGTGCCAGCAGTCCCGGACTAGCGGAGGCCGACACCGGGGAGCTGTTTTTT
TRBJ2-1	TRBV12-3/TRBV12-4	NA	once	CASSLGRNNEQFF	TGTGCCAGCAGTTTGGGTCGGAACAATGAGCAGTTCTTC
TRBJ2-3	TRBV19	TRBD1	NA	CASRRTNRDRVYGATQYF	TGTGCCAGTAGAAGAACAAACAGGGACAGGGTATATGGGGCTACGCAGTATTTT
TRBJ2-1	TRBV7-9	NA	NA	CASSSGGGGPYNEQFF	TGTGCCAGCAGCTCCGGGGGAGGAGGCCCCTACAATGAGCAGTTCTTC
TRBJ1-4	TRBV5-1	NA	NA	CASSLAGNPNEKLFF	TGCGCCAGCAGCTTGGCGGGGAATCCTAATGAAAAACTGTTTTTT
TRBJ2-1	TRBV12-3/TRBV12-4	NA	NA	CASSSTPNNEQFF	TGTGCCAGCAGCTCGACCCCCAACAATGAGCAGTTCTTC
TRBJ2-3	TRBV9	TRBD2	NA	CASSTRTSGIEGDTQYF	TGTGCCAGCAGCACCCGGACTAGCGGGATAGAGGGAGATACGCAGTATTTT
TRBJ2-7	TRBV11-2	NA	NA	CASSLDFEQYF	TGTGCCAGCAGCTTAGATTTCGAGCAGTACTTC
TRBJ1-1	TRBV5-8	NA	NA	CASSRRDEAFF	TGTGCCAGCAGTCGGAGGGATGAAGCTTTCTTT
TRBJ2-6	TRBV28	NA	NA	CASSSGANVLTF	TGTGCCAGCAGTTCCGGGGCCAACGTCCTGACTTTC
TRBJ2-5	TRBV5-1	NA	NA	CASSLIAQETQYF	TGCGCCAGTAGTCTGATCGCACAGGAGACCCAGTACTTC
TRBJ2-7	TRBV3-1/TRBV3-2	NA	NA	CASSQEPQVQYF	TGTGCCAGCAGCCAAGAACCCCAGGTGCAGTACTTC
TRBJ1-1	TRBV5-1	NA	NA	CASSLLGAGNTEAFF	TGCGCCAGCAGCCTTCTAGGGGCTGGGAACACTGAAGCTTTCTTT